The 18 T cell receptor beta chains below come from one sample, sequenced in a study of blood T cell repertoires in COVID-19. Produced via immunoSEQ multiplex PCR; TCRdb's table is partial and in-frame only. The data contain 150,000 to 200,000 clones, about four fifths of them singletons. The sample taken for sequencing was PBMCs or T cells enriched from blood (not recorded which). The receptors were sampled from a man aged 45-65 years who had recovered from COVID-19.

This clone has just one count. The rearrangement joins TRBV2 to TRBJ1-2, with 8 bases lining up with TRBD1. The trim removed 7 bases at V and 0 bases at J, leaving 7 bases unmatched. This CDR3 has 15 residues. CDR1 is SNHLY and CDR2 is FYNNEI in the germline V gene. CDR3 protein: CASNRDRGTNYGYTF. The CDR3 bases are TGTGCCAGCAATCGAGACAGGGGAACTAACTATGGCTACACCTTC.

This chain uses TRBV19 with TRBJ2-4; 7 bases align to TRBD2. The CDR3 sequence is 16 residues long. V dropped 5 bases and J dropped 2; count of bases not matched to a gene: 9. CDR1 and CDR2 (germline): LNHDA, SQIVND (reference sequence). CDR3 coding DNA: TGTGCCAGTAGTCCGGATAGGGGAGGGTCCAAAAACATTCAGTACTTC. It is translated as CASSPDRGGSKNIQYF.

This sequence joins TRBV7-2 and TRBJ1-2; 7 bases are shared with TRBD1. The CDR3 is 13 amino acids. Trimming removed 3 bases from V and 6 bases from J; junction bases left unmatched: 4. Germline lookup yields CDR1 SGHTA and CDR2 FQGNSA. The CDR3, as DNA: TGTGCCAGCAGCTTGAGGGGGCCGGATGGCTACACCTTC. Amino acids: CASSLRGPDGYTF.

The chain joins TRBV20-1 to TRBJ1-1; D is unresolved. CDR1 DFQATT and CDR2 SNEGSKA come from the germline V gene (reference sequence). With 6 bases removed from V and 3 bases from J, the gap between germline ends came to 8 bases. The CDR3 extends over 11 amino acids. The CDR3: CSAEEDTEAFF. The CDR3 nucleotides are TGCAGTGCGGAGGAAGACACTGAAGCTTTCTTT.

This chain uses TRBV2 with TRBJ1-5, with 10 bases matching TRBD1. V trimming: 7 bases; J trimming: 3 bases; junction bases outside the gene matches: 6. Germline V lookup: CDR1 SNHLY, CDR2 FYNNEI. The CDR3 extends over 15 amino acids. CDR3 DNA sequence: TGTGCCAGCACAAAGGACAGGGGGGACAATCAGCCCCAGCATTTT. It specifies CASTKDRGDNQPQHF.

This clone turned up a few times. The chain links TRBV19 to TRBJ1-1; D gene ambiguous. V was pared by 1 base and J by 0 bases, with 6 bases between. The V gene's germline CDR1 is LNHDA and CDR2 SQIVND (reference sequence). This CDR3 is 14 amino acids long. The CDR3 protein is CASSIVQMNTEAFF. CDR3 sequence (DNA): TGTGCCAGTAGTATAGTCCAGATGAACACTGAAGCTTTCTTT. Drawing the rest from reference TRBV19 and TRBJ1-1, the complete variable domain is DGGITQSPKYLFRKEGQNVTLSCEQNLNHDAMYWYRQDPGQGLRLIYYSQIVNDFQKGDIAEGYSVSREKKESFPLTVTSAQKNPTAFYLCASSIVQMNTEAFFGQGTRLTVV.

This CDR3 is CASSVDFRTGGNTEAFF. The CDR3 DNA follows: TGTGCCAGCAGCGTAGACTTCCGGACAGGGGGGAACACTGAAGCTTTCTTT. The chain is built from TRBV9 and TRBJ1-1; 10 bases fit TRBD1. Losses at the gene ends were 0 bases for V and 1 base for J; bases not matched to a gene: 6. Germline CDR1 SGDLS, CDR2 YYNGEE. The CDR3 sequence is 17 residues long.

This chain joins TRBV19 and TRBJ2-7; D remains unclear. V dropped 4 bases and J dropped 5 bases, with 6 bases sitting between them. The CDR3 spans 11 residues. Germline lookup yields CDR1 LNHDA and CDR2 SQIVND (reference sequence). This CDR3 is CASSNENEQYF. The CDR3 nucleotides read TGTGCCAGTAGTAACGAGAACGAGCAGTACTTC.

V gene TRBV6-5 combines with J gene TRBJ1-2, with 7 bases identical to TRBD1. V lost 4 bases and J lost 4; bases outside the gene matches: 9. The CDR3 covers 15 residues. Germline CDR1 MNHEY, CDR2 SVGAGI. CDR3: CASSLRVQGTYGYTF. CDR3 in DNA: TGTGCCAGCAGTTTACGAGTACAGGGGACCTATGGCTACACCTTC.

The rearrangement joins TRBV5-1 to TRBJ1-3, with 7 bases that match TRBD1. There are 14 residues in the CDR3. The V and J ends lost 4 bases and 1 base, in that order; junction bases with no gene match: 2. Germline assignment: CDR1 SGHRS and CDR2 YFSETQ. The CDR3 loop reads CASSPQGSGNTIYF. The CDR3 DNA is TGCGCCAGCAGCCCACAGGGGTCTGGAAACACCATATATTTT.

The chain recombines TRBV13 with TRBJ2-7, with 7 bases identical to TRBD1. CDR1 is PRHDT, CDR2 FYEKMQ, per germline (reference sequence). The CDR3 spans 13 residues. The trim removed 4 bases at V and 7 bases at J, leaving 7 bases unmatched. The CDR3 spells CASSWGQSGEQYF. The CDR3 DNA reads TGTGCCAGCAGCTGGGGACAGTCCGGGGAGCAGTACTTC. Together with reference TRBV13 and TRBJ2-7, the CDR3 gives the full variable domain: AAGVIQSPRHLIKEKRETATLKCYPIPRHDTVYWYQQGPGQDPQFLISFYEKMQSDKGSIPDRFSAQQFSDYHSELNMSSLELGDSALYFCASSWGQSGEQYFGPGTRLTVT.

The chain is built from TRBV6-6 and TRBJ2-7; 7 nucleotides match TRBD1. V gave up 6 bases and J gave up 7 bases; unmatched junction bases: 6. CDR1 is MNHNY and CDR2 is SVGAGI in the germline V gene (reference sequence). The CDR3 length is 12 residues. The CDR3 nucleotides are TGTGCCAGCAGCGCCGACAGGGATGAGCAGTACTTC. Protein product: CASSADRDEQYF.

This clone was found a few times. The V and J genes are TRBV18 and TRBJ2-7; the D gene is possibly TRBD1 (6 bases). V lost 0 bases, J lost 5 bases, and 20 bases lay in between. The CDR3 sequence is 17 residues long. Germline V gene lookup returns CDR1 KGHSH and CDR2 LQKENI. The CDR3 coding sequence is TGTGCCAGCTCACCACCCGGGGACACATGGGTGATGGACGAGCAGTACTTC. It specifies CASSPPGDTWVMDEQYF.

The V gene is TRBV7-9, the J gene TRBJ1-1; D perhaps matches TRBD1 (5 bases). The V gene's germline CDR1 is SEHNR and CDR2 FQNEAQ (reference sequence). V was trimmed by 5 bases and J by 5 bases, leaving 12 bases between them. This CDR3 is 13 amino acids long. CDR3 sequence reads: CASSLSRDTEAFF. CDR3 DNA sequence: TGTGCCAGCAGCCTGTCCAGGGATACTGAAGCTTTCTTT.

The rearrangement links TRBV28 to TRBJ1-2; 9 nucleotides agree with TRBD1. The germline V gene has CDR1 MDHEN and CDR2 SYDVKM. The CDR3 spans 14 residues. V trimming: 7 bases; J trimming: 0 bases; junction bases outside the gene matches: 3. The CDR3 loop reads CASKQGAANYGYTF. For the CDR3, the DNA is TGTGCCAGCAAACAGGGGGCAGCTAACTATGGCTACACCTTC.

The chain combines TRBV6-2 or TRBV6-3 with TRBJ2-7; no clear D. V lost 4 bases to trimming and J lost 3 bases, with 16 bases between them. Germline V gene data show CDR1 as MNHEY and CDR2 as SVGEGT. CDR3 length: 15 amino acids. CDR3 in amino acids: CASSLRQPHDYEQYF. In nucleotides, the CDR3 is TGTGCCAGCAGTTTGCGACAACCTCACGACTACGAGCAGTACTTC.

J is TRBJ1-3 and V is TRBV4-2; D gene uncertain. This CDR3 has 15 residues. V was clipped by 4 bases and J by 0 bases, with 10 bases between them. Looked up from germline, CDR1 is LGHNA and CDR2 is YNFKEQ. In nucleotides, the CDR3 is TGTGCCAGCAGCCCTCTGGCAGACTCTGGAAACACCATATATTTT. Its translation: CASSPLADSGNTIYF.

The table lists this clone with a few counts. This chain links TRBV6-4 with TRBJ2-4; no clear D gene. CDR3 length: 15 amino acids. Germline V CDR1 and CDR2: MRHNA, SNTAGT. V gave up 0 bases and J gave up 0 bases, with 6 bases separating them. CDR3 sequence (DNA): TGTGCCAGCAGTGACTCGTCGGTAGCCAAAAACATTCAGTACTTC. Translation gives CASSDSSVAKNIQYF.